Shown below are 16 T cell receptor beta chains from a single sample sequenced in a study of cytomegalovirus exposure and HLA in healthy donors. 13 Jbeta primers and 60 Vbeta primers were used for the PCR. Clones were read by immunoSEQ multiplex PCR, and TCRdb kept only the in-frame ones, dropping some. The profile shows 150,000 or so clones, about three quarters of them singletons. Sample: PBMCs. The receptors were gathered from a woman under 40 in good health and CMV-seronegative.

The J gene is TRBJ1-2, the V gene TRBV7-9; TRBD1 aligns across 10 bases. Germline-derived CDR1 and CDR2 are SEHNR and FQNEAQ (reference sequence). V shed 2 bases and J 6 bases; nucleotides not matched to a gene: 6. CDR3 size: 15 residues. The CDR3: CASSLIGTGVHGYTF. The CDR3 coding sequence is TGTGCCAGCAGCTTAATCGGGACAGGGGTCCATGGCTACACCTTC. Using reference TRBV7-9 and TRBJ1-2 for the parts outside the CDR3, the full variable domain is DTGVSQNPRHKITKRGQNVTFRCDPISEHNRLYWYRQTLGQGPEFLTYFQNEAQLEKSRLLSDRFSAERPKGSFSTLEIQRTEQGDSAMYLCASSLIGTGVHGYTFGSGTRLTVV.

The chain is built from TRBV7-8 and TRBJ2-7; the match to TRBD1 covers 8 bases. The CDR3 length is 15 residues. Trimming took 5 bases from V and 2 from J; bases not matched to a gene: 8. Germline lookup yields CDR1 SGHVS and CDR2 FQNEAQ. The CDR3 here is CASSRPGQGTYEQYF. CDR3 DNA sequence: TGTGCCAGCAGCCGCCCCGGACAGGGCACCTACGAGCAGTACTTC.

The V gene is TRBV6-8, the J gene TRBJ1-1; no reliable D call. There are 13 residues in the CDR3. V lost 6 bases, J lost 3 bases, and 11 bases lay in between. From germline, CDR1 is MNHGY and CDR2 SAAAGT. Here the CDR3 reads CASSLRRDTEAFF. The CDR3 DNA is TGTGCCAGCAGCCTTCGACGGGACACTGAAGCTTTCTTT.

The chain combines TRBV29-1 with TRBJ2-5; maybe TRBD2 (6 bases). CDR3 length: 14 amino acids. Germline V CDR1 and CDR2: SQVTM, ANQGSEA. The ends were cut back, 2 bases at V and 5 bases at J, with 15 bases in the middle. The CDR3 is CSVESSARGETQYF. CDR3 nucleotides: TGCAGCGTTGAATCATCAGCCCGGGGGGAGACCCAGTACTTC.

The rearrangement joins TRBV19 to TRBJ1-1; D ambiguous. Between the trimmed V and J ends, which lost 7 bases and 3 bases, there was a span of 9 bases. CDR3 length: 12 residues. CDR1 and CDR2 from the germline V gene are LNHDA and SQIVND (reference sequence). The CDR3 protein is CASTYSYTEAFF. The CDR3 DNA sequence: TGTGCCAGTACCTATTCATACACTGAAGCTTTCTTT.

This chain links TRBV6-6 with TRBJ1-6; D is ambiguous. Trimming removed 8 bases from V and 7 bases from J, with 12 bases in between. This CDR3 region has 13 residues. Germline loops: CDR1 MNHNY, CDR2 SVGAGI (reference sequence). CDR3 sequence: CASYSGLNSPLHF. CDR3 sequence (DNA): TGTGCCAGCTACAGCGGATTAAATTCACCCCTCCACTTT.

The V gene is TRBV7-9, the J gene TRBJ1-1; 9 positions agree with TRBD1. The CDR3 length is 16 residues. CDR1 and CDR2 from the germline V gene are SEHNR and FQNEAQ (reference sequence). V dropped 5 bases and J dropped 1; count of bases not matched to a gene: 8. The CDR3 DNA sequence: TGTGCCAGCAGCCGTACAGGGGGCCGGGGGAACACTGAAGCTTTCTTT. It codes for CASSRTGGRGNTEAFF.

This clone showed up just a few times. The J gene is TRBJ1-1, the V gene TRBV30, with D perhaps matching TRBD1 (6 bases). The CDR3 totals 13 residues. The V gene's germline CDR1 is GTSNPN and CDR2 SVGIG (reference sequence). V dropped 5 bases and J dropped 1 base, with 11 bases sitting between them. The CDR3 loop is CAWGGGSNTEAFF. CDR3 nucleotides: TGTGCCTGGGGCGGGGGCTCGAACACTGAAGCTTTCTTT.

This rearrangement joins TRBV30 to TRBJ1-5; no definite D call. This CDR3 is 14 amino acids long. V gave up 5 bases and J gave up 1 base, with 12 bases separating them. Germline loops: CDR1 GTSNPN, CDR2 SVGIG (reference sequence). CDR3 sequence reads: CAWAMELSNQPQHF. In DNA form, the CDR3 reads TGTGCCTGGGCCATGGAGTTGAGCAATCAGCCCCAGCATTTT.

In DNA form, the CDR3 reads TGCGCCAGCAGCTTGGGGGGACAGAATGAAAAACTGTTTTTT. Encoded protein: CASSLGGQNEKLFF. The chain is built from TRBV5-1 and TRBJ1-4; 7 bases match TRBD1. The CDR3 has 14 amino acids. The ends lost 0 bases at V and 5 bases at J; junction bases unmatched: 1. Germline loops: CDR1 SGHRS, CDR2 YFSETQ.

This sequence joins TRBV6-1 and TRBJ1-5, with 7 nucleotides matching TRBD1. V was clipped by 1 base and J by 6 bases; unmatched bases: 12. The CDR3 loop spans 17 amino acids. The germline V gene encodes CDR1 MNHNS and CDR2 SASEGT. CDR3 sequence reads: CASSEVGPGQGGQPQHF. CDR3 DNA sequence: TGTGCCAGCAGTGAAGTGGGGCCGGGCCAGGGGGGTCAGCCCCAGCATTTT.

The chain links TRBV7-9 to TRBJ2-3, with D possibly matching TRBD2 (6 bases). Trimming left V 4 bases short and J 2 bases short, with 22 bases between. This CDR3 has 18 amino acids. Germline CDR1 SEHNR, CDR2 FQNEAQ (reference sequence). CDR3: CASSSKRRPSADTDTQYF. The CDR3 DNA is TGTGCCAGCAGCTCCAAGCGGCGGCCTAGCGCGGACACAGATACGCAGTATTTT.

The V gene is TRBV5-1, the J gene TRBJ2-5, with D perhaps TRBD1 (6 bases). The CDR3 spans 13 residues. Trimming removed 5 bases from V and 5 bases from J, with 13 bases in between. Germline values: CDR1 SGHRS, CDR2 YFSETQ. CDR3 in amino acids: CASRTGLRETQYF. CDR3 nucleotide sequence: TGCGCCAGCAGAACAGGGCTTCGGGAGACCCAGTACTTC.

The rearrangement uses TRBV30 and TRBJ2-7; a weak D match, TRBD1 (6 bases). Deletions cut 2 bases from V and 3 bases from J, with 11 bases between. Germline CDR1 GTSNPN, CDR2 SVGIG (reference sequence). This CDR3 is 13 amino acids long. CDR3 sequence reads: CAWSLGAGYEQYF. The CDR3 region has the DNA TGTGCCTGGAGTTTGGGGGCGGGCTACGAGCAGTACTTC. Full variable domain (remainder filled in from reference TRBV30 and TRBJ2-7): SQTIHQWPATLVQPVGSPLSLECTVEGTSNPNLYWYRQAAGRGLQLLFYSVGIGQISSEVPQNLSASRPQDRQFILSSKKLLLSDSGFYLCAWSLGAGYEQYFGPGTRLTVT.

CDR3 in amino acids: CASSGTGGETQYF. As DNA, the CDR3 is TGTGCCAGCTCCGGGACAGGGGGAGAGACCCAGTACTTC. The rearrangement uses TRBV18 and TRBJ2-5; 11 nucleotides match TRBD1. V shed 6 bases and J 4 bases; nucleotides not matched to a gene: 1. Germline loops: CDR1 KGHSH, CDR2 LQKENI. The length of the CDR3 is 13 residues.

The chain is built from TRBV5-1 and TRBJ2-7, with D unclear. With 1 base removed from V and 5 bases from J, the gap between germline ends came to 10 bases. CDR3 size: 13 residues. The germline V gene encodes CDR1 SGHRS and CDR2 YFSETQ. CDR3: CASSLYWFHEQYF. The CDR3 DNA reads as TGCGCCAGCAGCTTGTACTGGTTCCACGAGCAGTACTTC. The whole variable domain, remainder taken from reference TRBV5-1 and TRBJ2-7, is KAGVTQTPRYLIKTRGQQVTLSCSPISGHRSVSWYQQTPGQGLQFLFEYFSETQRNKGNFPGRFSGRQFSNSRSEMNVSTLELGDSALYLCASSLYWFHEQYFGPGTRLTVT.